The present T cell receptor beta chain was sequenced within a study of radiotherapy plus CTLA-4 blockade in lung cancer (dated by TCRdb to 2016 to 2019). General notes on the study: Among the enrolled patients, about 20% had an objective response, and 25% to 40% reached disease control. On the study overall, not on this receptor specifically: After treatment with radiotherapy and ipilimumab, TCR clones that originated in tumors expanded in peripheral blood. Increased serum interferon-beta after radiation, together with early dynamic changes in blood T cell clones, were reported to be the strongest predictors of response.

CDR1 and CDR2, looked up from the germline V gene, are MNHNS and SASEGT. The germline ends are 14 bases apart after V is trimmed by 5 bases and J by 4 bases. The CDR3 sequence holds 14 residues, the cysteine and phenylalanine included. The DNA shown is the 42-base CDR3, in frame from base 1. As for this clone: The specificity of this receptor is unknown. No base-level quality is on record; no much larger clone is a single base apart.

The library came from the immunoSEQ multiplex PCR assay. The source is immuneACCESS, and TCRdb retained only in-frame sequences with V and J called. Part of the clones is not carried over; for the studies checked, unresolved V genes explain less than half of this, and the remainder is unexplained. In all, the sample holds some 34,000 clones, and over 55% of those were seen once. 11% of the sample lies in the top ten. In this study, focal radiation therapy paired with CTLA-4 blockade (ipilimumab) was tested in patients who had chemo-refractory metastatic non-small-cell lung cancer. The TCR originated in a human donor with non-small cell lung cancer who had stable disease on radiotherapy plus ipilimumab. The chain joins TRBV6-1 to TRBJ1-2; 6 matching bases give a weak D call of TRBD1. The source material was peripheral blood, sampled from a patient treated with radiotherapy plus ipilimumab. The nucleotide sequence reads TGTGCCAGCAGTCCAAGGACAGATTTCTATGGCTACACCTTC. It encodes CASSPRTDFYGYTF.